This T cell receptor (beta chain) came from a study of spatial heterogeneity in lung cancer. Study-level information: Mean representation of each unique TCR and UMI combination in the raw reads exceeded 9.5 occurrences.

Study-wide points: Tumor TCRs that were ubiquitous and expanded showed up in blood more at resection than follow-up.

The V gene lost 4 bases and the J gene lost 3 bases, with 7 bases spanning the gap. CDR1 SQVTM and CDR2 ANQGSEA come from the germline V gene. The CDR3 is 11 amino acids. TCR cDNA molecules each had a unique molecular identifier. TCRdb reprocessed the 5' RACE reads via MiXCR and lists one record per CDR3 protein. The table includes about 60,000 distinct CDR3 sequences, about 8% detected once. In regard to this clonotype: Its antigen is not identified.

Regarding time point: sample taken at primary tumor resection. Unsorted samples of tumor, nontumor lung or frozen PBMC had their whole RNA sequenced. The V call is TRBV29-1, the J call TRBJ2-7; D gene ambiguous. This receptor was identified in a female donor with early-stage non-small cell lung cancer. Sequenced material: PBMCs, taken at surgery. The CDR3: CSVGGGYEQYF. CDR3 coding DNA: TGCAGCGTTGGTGGCGGCTACGAGCAGTACTTC.